This T cell receptor (beta chain) was identified in a study of blood T cell repertoires in COVID-19. Original methodology: Estimated nucleated cell counts came from reference gene primer amplification. The data were produced by immunoSEQ multiplex PCR, yet TCRdb's version contains in-frame clones alone and is incomplete. V, J and clone size derive from that table, while D and trimming were established from the DNA sequence. The repertoire holds about 190,000 clones, with under 80% as singletons. This clone was found a few times. Sequenced input: peripheral blood. The TCR sequence derives from a man aged 45-65 years who had recovered from COVID-19.

Here the CDR3 DNA reads TGTGCCAGCAGCCCCCAGTTGGGATGGGACTCCAATGAAAAACTGTTTTTT. Translation gives CASSPQLGWDSNEKLFF. The V call is TRBV9, the J call TRBJ1-4; possibly TRBD1 for D (5 bases). CDR3 length: 17 amino acids. CDR1 SGDLS and CDR2 YYNGEE come from the germline V gene. V dropped 4 bases and J dropped 5 bases, with 21 bases sitting between them.